The T cell receptor beta chain under discussion was sequenced for a study of beta chain features in type 1 diabetes. Study results and limitations: Shortening of TCRB CDR3s, moderate but significant, appeared in all four CD4+ subsets of Type 1 diabetes patients. Researchers cautioned that cDNA sequencing could over-represent cells with high TCR expression.

Remarks on this clone: The target antigen is unknown.

What was sequenced were expressed TCRB transcripts, since all of the isolated RNA had been reverse transcribed. Profiled with immunoSEQ multiplex PCR; TCRdb holds only in-frame clones, not every one. This table holds 280,000 or so clones, over 14% found once. Sorting of CD4+ naive, central memory, regulatory and stem cell-like memory cells was performed via CD45RO/CCR7/CD25/CD127/CD95/CD27. The sample was naive CD4+ T cells from blood. The clonotype originates from a man younger than 30 with type 1 diabetes.

The CDR3 DNA reads TGTGCCTGGAGTGAGAGCTACGAGCAGTACTTC. This codes for CAWSESYEQYF. The genes are TRBV30 and TRBJ2-7; D remains unclear. This CDR3 comprises 11 residues. Germline CDR1 and CDR2: GTSNPN and SVGIG (reference sequence). Deletions cut 1 base from V and 3 bases from J, with 4 bases between.